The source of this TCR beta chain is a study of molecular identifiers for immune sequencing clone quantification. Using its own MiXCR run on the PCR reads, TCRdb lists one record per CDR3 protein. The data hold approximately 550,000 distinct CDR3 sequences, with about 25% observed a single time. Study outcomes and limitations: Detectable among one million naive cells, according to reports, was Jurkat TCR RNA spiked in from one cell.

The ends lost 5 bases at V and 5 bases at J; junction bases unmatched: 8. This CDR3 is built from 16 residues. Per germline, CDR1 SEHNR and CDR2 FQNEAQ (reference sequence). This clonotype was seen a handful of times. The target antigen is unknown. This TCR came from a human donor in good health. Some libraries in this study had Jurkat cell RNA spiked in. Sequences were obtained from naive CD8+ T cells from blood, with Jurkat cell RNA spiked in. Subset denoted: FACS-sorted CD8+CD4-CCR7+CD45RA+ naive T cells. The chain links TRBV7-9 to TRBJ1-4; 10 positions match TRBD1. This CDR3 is CASSTGTGVKNEKLFF. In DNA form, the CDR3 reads TGTGCCAGCAGCACCGGGACAGGGGTCAAAAATGAAAAACTGTTTTTT.